The 31 T cell receptor beta chains in this list originate from one sample, sequenced in a study of blood T cell repertoires in COVID-19. Measured with immunoSEQ multiplex PCR; TCRdb has only the in-frame clones, and not every one. In the table there are 350,000 or so clones, about 92% of which are singletons. The sample comprised peripheral blood. Receptors were obtained from a woman aged 55-69 years with COVID-19, enrolled during active disease.

The table lists this clone with a few counts. The chain employs TRBV7-3 and TRBJ1-1, with 8 bases that match TRBD1. V was pared by 5 bases and J by 5 bases, with 7 bases of the junction left unmatched. Germline V gives CDR1 SGHTA, CDR2 FQGTGA. CDR3 length equals 14 residues. CDR3 DNA sequence: TGTGCCAGCAGCCCAGACAGGGGATATACTGAAGCTTTCTTT. Translation: CASSPDRGYTEAFF.

The CDR3 sequence is CASSSRVGNEQFF. The CDR3 DNA reads as TGTGCCAGCAGCTCCAGGGTGGGGAATGAGCAGTTCTTC. The gene calls are TRBV7-3 and TRBJ2-1; maybe TRBD1 (5 bases). Trimming left V 4 bases short and J 7 bases short, with 11 bases between. In germline, CDR1 is SGHTA, CDR2 FQGTGA. The length of the CDR3 is 13 residues.

This chain joins TRBV19 and TRBJ1-5; no clear D gene. Germline V gene data show CDR1 as LNHDA and CDR2 as SQIVND (reference sequence). The V and J ends lost 1 base and 5 bases respectively, with 12 bases between them. The CDR3 has 15 amino acids. The DNA of the CDR3 is TGTGCCAGTAGTATAGTTTTTTCCTATGATCAGCCCCAGCATTTT. It is translated as CASSIVFSYDQPQHF. The variable domain in full, with the rest retrieved from reference TRBV19 and TRBJ1-5, is DGGITQSPKYLFRKEGQNVTLSCEQNLNHDAMYWYRQDPGQGLRLIYYSQIVNDFQKGDIAEGYSVSREKKESFPLTVTSAQKNPTAFYLCASSIVFSYDQPQHFGDGTRLSIL.

The genes are TRBV10-3 and TRBJ1-6; 12 bases are a match to TRBD1. The CDR3 length is 17 residues. V lost 2 bases to trimming and J lost 10 bases; unmatched junction nucleotides: 9. The germline V gene encodes CDR1 ENHRY and CDR2 SYGVKD. Here the CDR3 reads CAISEGLGTGGLSPLHF. The CDR3 DNA reads as TGTGCCATCAGTGAGGGTCTTGGGACAGGGGGCCTATCACCCCTCCACTTT.

The J gene is TRBJ1-2, the V gene TRBV7-3, with 7 bases lining up with TRBD1. The germline V gene has CDR1 SGHTA and CDR2 FQGTGA. The trim removed 5 bases at V and 6 bases at J, leaving 6 bases unmatched. This CDR3 contains 13 residues. The CDR3 DNA sequence: TGTGCCAGCAGCCTGACAGGGAATAATGGCTACACCTTC. It encodes CASSLTGNNGYTF.

The chain is built from TRBV9 and TRBJ2-3; weak D call: TRBD1 (5 bases). The germline gives CDR1 SGDLS, CDR2 YYNGEE. This CDR3 spans 14 amino acids. Trimming stripped 0 bases from V and 8 bases from J, with 13 bases between. CDR3 sequence: CASSVVERQGTQYF. The CDR3 region has the DNA TGTGCCAGCAGCGTAGTTGAGCGTCAGGGTACGCAGTATTTT.

The count of this clone is one. V usage is TRBV5-1 and J usage is TRBJ2-1; D remains unclear. Germline values: CDR1 SGHRS, CDR2 YFSETQ. The CDR3 has 14 amino acids. V dropped 0 bases and J dropped 4 bases, with 8 bases sitting between them. In DNA, the CDR3 is TGCGCCAGCAGCTTGGCAGATACATACAATGAGCAGTTCTTC. It specifies CASSLADTYNEQFF. The full variable domain, rest sourced from reference TRBV5-1 and TRBJ2-1, is KAGVTQTPRYLIKTRGQQVTLSCSPISGHRSVSWYQQTPGQGLQFLFEYFSETQRNKGNFPGRFSGRQFSNSRSEMNVSTLELGDSALYLCASSLADTYNEQFFGPGTRLTVL.

This chain uses TRBV5-5 with TRBJ1-1, with D possibly matching TRBD1 (6 bases). The length of the CDR3 is 14 residues. Germline V CDR1 and CDR2: SGHKS, YYEKEE (reference sequence). Trimming cost V 0 bases and J 4 bases, with 10 bases left between them. The CDR3 loop reads CASSLEWGPTEAFF. DNA for the CDR3: TGTGCCAGCAGCTTGGAATGGGGGCCCACTGAAGCTTTCTTT. Supplemented by reference TRBV5-5 and TRBJ1-1, the full variable domain reads DAGVTQSPTHLIKTRGQQVTLRCSPISGHKSVSWYQQVLGQGPQFIFQYYEKEERGRGNFPDRFSARQFPNYSSELNVNALLLGDSALYLCASSLEWGPTEAFFGQGTRLTVV.

The chain couples TRBV29-1 to TRBJ2-1; maybe TRBD1 (6 bases). V was clipped by 5 bases and J by 8 bases, with 22 bases between them. This CDR3 spans 15 amino acids. Germline V CDR1 and CDR2: SQVTM, ANQGSEA. DNA of the CDR3: TGCAGCGTTACTCCGACAGGATCCTTAATGGATGAGCAGTTCTTC. Residues: CSVTPTGSLMDEQFF.

The V and J genes are TRBV7-2 and TRBJ2-3, with D hard to call. CDR3 size: 13 residues. V was trimmed by 5 bases and J by 5 bases, leaving 11 bases between them. Per the germline V gene, CDR1 is SGHTA and CDR2 is FQGNSA. The CDR3 DNA reads as TGTGCCAGCAGCCCTCTCTGGCAAGATACGCAGTATTTT. It is translated as CASSPLWQDTQYF.

The table lists this clone with a count of one. This sequence joins TRBV5-1 and TRBJ1-1, with unresolved D. Trimming pared 0 bases from V and 0 bases from J, leaving 9 bases between. Germline loops: CDR1 SGHRS, CDR2 YFSETQ. The CDR3 consists of 15 residues. In DNA form, the CDR3 reads TGCGCCAGCAGCTTGGGACAACGAATGAACACTGAAGCTTTCTTT. It encodes CASSLGQRMNTEAFF.

The V call is TRBV11-2, the J call TRBJ2-7, with 8 bases aligning to TRBD2. Looked up from germline, CDR1 is SGHAT and CDR2 is FQNNGV. V was clipped by 3 bases and J by 3 bases; unmatched bases: 4. The CDR3 has 14 amino acids. The CDR3 loop reads CASSFSGANYEQYF. Here the CDR3 DNA reads TGTGCCAGCAGCTTTAGCGGGGCAAACTACGAGCAGTACTTC.

The chain combines TRBV7-9 with TRBJ2-1; 12 bases align to TRBD1. J lost 7 bases, V lost 3 bases, and 4 bases had no gene match. CDR3 length equals 15 residues. The germline V gene has CDR1 SEHNR and CDR2 FQNEAQ (reference sequence). CDR3 bases: TGTGCCAGCAGCTTGGGACAGGGGGCTCGTAATGAGCAGTTCTTC. Translation: CASSLGQGARNEQFF.

The rearrangement uses TRBV27 and TRBJ2-3, with a weak D call TRBD1 (7 bases). This CDR3 is built from 17 residues. CDR1 and CDR2 (germline): MNHEY, SMNVEV (reference sequence). Trimming removed 8 bases from V and 3 bases from J, with 24 bases in between. As DNA, the CDR3 is TGTGCCAGCCAAGCGGTTGGACTACCCAGGGGGACAGATACGCAGTATTTT. It encodes CASQAVGLPRGTDTQYF.

The V call is TRBV11-2, the J call TRBJ1-3; 8 nucleotides line up with TRBD1. CDR1 and CDR2 from the germline V gene are SGHAT and FQNNGV. The CDR3 spans 15 residues. V lost 3 bases, J lost 4 bases, and 5 bases stayed unmatched. In DNA, the CDR3 is TGTGCCAGCAGCTTTATAAGGGACAGGGGAAACACCATATATTTT. This encodes CASSFIRDRGNTIYF.

CDR3 DNA: TGTGCCAGCAGTTACTCGGCGGGAGGGAGAAACACCATATATTTT. This translates into CASSYSAGGRNTIYF. The V and J genes are TRBV6-5 and TRBJ1-3, with no clear D. V was clipped by 0 bases and J by 5 bases, with 11 bases between them. Germline values: CDR1 MNHEY, CDR2 SVGAGI. The CDR3 is 15 residues long.

V usage is TRBV6-6 and J usage is TRBJ1-6, with D hard to call. Trimming took off 8 bases at V and 7 bases at J, with 9 bases between the two ends. Per germline, CDR1 MNHNY and CDR2 SVGAGI (reference sequence). CDR3 length: 12 residues. CDR3: CASSTGNSPLHF. The CDR3 region has the DNA TGTGCCAGCTCTACCGGGAATTCACCCCTCCACTTT.

This clone was detected once. The genes are TRBV6-5 and TRBJ1-2; D uncertain. The CDR3 is 11 amino acids. Germline values: CDR1 MNHEY, CDR2 SVGAGI. V was trimmed by 9 bases and J by 5 bases, leaving 10 bases between them. The CDR3 loop reads CASNNLYGYTF. CDR3 DNA: TGTGCCAGTAACAATCTTTATGGCTACACCTTC.

Turning to this clone: One end of the junction fails to match germline, which may point to a read error. The CDR3 sequence: CASRLGQSPLHF. CDR3 nucleotides: TGTGCCAGCAGGTTAGGTCAATCACCCCTCCACTTT. The gene calls are TRBV12-3 or TRBV12-4 and TRBJ1-6; D is unresolved. The CDR3 consists of 12 residues.

The chain couples TRBV14 to TRBJ2-2, with D possibly matching TRBD2 (6 bases). The V end was cut by 6 bases, the J end by 7 bases, with 12 bases between. Per the germline V gene, CDR1 is SGHDN and CDR2 is FVKESK. This CDR3 has 13 residues. This CDR3 reads CASRTGRSGELFF. The CDR3 nucleotides are TGTGCCAGCAGAACGGGGAGGAGCGGGGAGCTGTTTTTT.

The genes are TRBV6-6 and TRBJ1-2; D is perhaps TRBD1 (6 bases). CDR1 is MNHNY and CDR2 is SVGAGI in the germline V gene (reference sequence). This CDR3 is built from 13 residues. With 6 bases removed from V and 4 bases from J, the gap between germline ends came to 12 bases. The chain's CDR3 is CASSWTDSYGYTF. CDR3 coding DNA: TGTGCCAGCAGCTGGACAGATTCCTATGGCTACACCTTC.

The chain employs TRBV5-1 and TRBJ2-1; 7 positions agree with TRBD2. Per the germline V gene, CDR1 is SGHRS and CDR2 is YFSETQ. There are 14 residues in the CDR3. V lost 3 bases and J lost 4; bases outside the gene matches: 4. The CDR3 DNA sequence: TGCGCCAGCAGCTGGGGGGAGGGTTACAATGAGCAGTTCTTC. It yields the protein CASSWGEGYNEQFF.

This clone was detected a few times. This chain uses TRBV2 with TRBJ2-5, with 13 bases aligning to TRBD2. The CDR3 has 14 amino acids. Germline assignment: CDR1 SNHLY and CDR2 FYNNEI. The V segment lost 4 bases and the J segment 10 bases; nucleotides outside the gene matches: 6. CDR3 nucleotide sequence: TGTGCCAGCAGTGGACTAGCGGGGGGCTCAGGCCAGTACTTC. Translating it yields CASSGLAGGSGQYF. Using reference TRBV2 and TRBJ2-5 for the parts outside the CDR3, the full variable domain is EPEVTQTPSHQVTQMGQEVILRCVPISNHLYFYWYRQILGQKVEFLVSFYNNEISEKSEIFDDQFSVERPDGSNFTLKIRSTKLEDSAMYFCASSGLAGGSGQYFGPGTRLLVL.

The rearrangement joins TRBV24-1 to TRBJ1-2; TRBD1 might be the D (6 bases). Germline CDR1 and CDR2: KGHDR and SFDVKD. The CDR3 totals 16 residues. The ends were cut back, 6 bases at V and 3 bases at J, with 19 bases in the middle. The CDR3 spells CATSPGHQLSDYGYTF. CDR3 bases: TGTGCCACCAGTCCGGGACATCAACTCTCTGACTATGGCTACACCTTC.

The rearrangement joins TRBV7-8 to TRBJ2-7, with 10 bases aligning to TRBD1. The germline CDR1 and CDR2 sequences are SGHVS and FQNEAQ. The CDR3 runs to 14 residues. V gave up 2 bases and J gave up 6 bases; unmatched junction bases: 4. The CDR3 loop reads CASSLRQGALEQYF. CDR3 in DNA: TGTGCCAGCAGCTTACGACAGGGGGCGCTCGAGCAGTACTTC.

The gene calls are TRBV5-1 and TRBJ1-2; unclear D gene. Trimming stripped 0 bases from V and 1 base from J, with 7 bases between. CDR3 size: 14 residues. Germline V gene lookup returns CDR1 SGHRS and CDR2 YFSETQ. The CDR3 DNA reads TGCGCCAGCAGCTTGGATGTCAGTAACTATGGCTACACCTTC. As protein: CASSLDVSNYGYTF.

The chain links TRBV5-6 to TRBJ2-3, with 14 positions matching TRBD2. CDR1 and CDR2 from the germline V gene are SGHDT and YYEEEE. The CDR3 is made up of 19 amino acids. V lost 1 base to trimming and J lost 2 bases; unmatched junction nucleotides: 9. DNA of the CDR3: TGTGCCAGCAGCTTGCTTGGACTAGCGGGGGGCGAAGACACAGATACGCAGTATTTT. It is translated as CASSLLGLAGGEDTDTQYF.

The chain recombines TRBV10-3 with TRBJ2-7; the match to TRBD1 covers 12 bases. Per the germline V gene, CDR1 is ENHRY and CDR2 is SYGVKD. This CDR3 has 19 residues. The V gene end was trimmed by 0 bases and the J gene end by 0 bases; junction bases not matched to a gene: 9. This CDR3 reads CAISESGTGGKGGSYEQYF. CDR3 in DNA: TGTGCCATCAGTGAGTCCGGGACAGGGGGCAAGGGAGGCTCCTACGAGCAGTACTTC.

V and J are TRBV5-1 and TRBJ2-3, with 8 positions matching TRBD2. J lost 1 base, V lost 3 bases, and 7 bases had no gene match. This CDR3 has 16 amino acids. Looked up from germline, CDR1 is SGHRS and CDR2 is YFSETQ. CDR3 sequence reads: CASSSRGSGGTDTQYF. The DNA for the CDR3 is TGCGCCAGCAGCTCGCGGGGTAGCGGGGGCACAGATACGCAGTATTTT.

The count of this clone is one. The chain couples TRBV18 to TRBJ2-5; D is uncertain. The CDR3 covers 14 residues. Germline CDR1 reads KGHSH; CDR2 reads LQKENI. Between the trimmed V and J ends, which lost 0 bases and 2 bases, there was a span of 7 bases. CDR3 sequence: CASSPPTGQETQYF. The CDR3 DNA reads TGTGCCAGCTCACCACCGACCGGGCAAGAGACCCAGTACTTC.

The J gene is TRBJ1-4, the V gene TRBV5-1; D ambiguous. The germline V and J ends were trimmed by 0 bases and 3 bases, with 12 bases remaining between them. Germline lookup yields CDR1 SGHRS and CDR2 YFSETQ. CDR3 size: 16 residues. Here the CDR3 reads CASSLAGITPNEKLFF. Written as DNA, the CDR3 is TGCGCCAGCAGCTTGGCGGGGATTACTCCTAATGAAAAACTGTTTTTT.